The 8 T cell receptor beta chains presented below share a single source sample, sequenced in a study of OX40 agonist ivuxolimab in advanced cancers. The method was immunoSEQ multiplex PCR; TCRdb's version includes in-frame clones alone and lacks a portion of them. The sample holds 45,000 to 65,000 clones; 80% to 95% are singletons and the top ten take 8.5% to 9%. Material: CD4+ or CD8+ T cells sorted from blood, obtained in a trial of the OX40 agonist ivuxolimab. Receptors were obtained from an adult with an advanced solid tumor such as melanoma, head and neck, liver or kidney cancer.

As concerns this clone: Other DNA sequences in the same sample also yield this CDR3. The chain employs TRBV15 and TRBJ2-2, with no clear D. The CDR3 runs 11 residues. Germline V CDR1 and CDR2: LNHNV, YYDKDF (reference sequence). Trimming cost V 2 bases and J 5 bases, with 0 bases left between them. Here the CDR3 DNA reads TGTGCCACCAGCAGAACCGGGGAGCTGTTTTTT. Its protein product is CATSRTGELFF.

The gene calls are TRBV7-9 and TRBJ1-1; no firm D call. V was pared by 4 bases and J by 0 bases, with 9 bases between. The CDR3 runs 14 residues. Germline V CDR1 and CDR2: SEHNR, FQNEAQ (reference sequence). The CDR3 sequence: CASSSNSMNTEAFF. CDR3 nucleotides: TGTGCCAGCAGCTCTAATTCCATGAACACTGAAGCTTTCTTT.

This chain links TRBV7-9 with TRBJ1-3; 8 bases agree with TRBD1. Unmatched junction bases numbered 6, after V lost 4 bases and J lost 1 base. The CDR3 runs to 16 residues. Germline CDR1 SEHNR, CDR2 FQNEAQ (reference sequence). Written as DNA, the CDR3 is TGTGCCAGCAGCTGGACAGGGCAAAGATCTGGAAACACCATATATTTT. Amino acids: CASSWTGQRSGNTIYF.

This clone has only one observation. The sample holds other DNA sequences that translate to the same CDR3. This rearrangement joins TRBV6-5 to TRBJ1-2; TRBD1 matches 8 bases. The V segment lost 2 bases and the J segment 3 bases; nucleotides outside the gene matches: 2. There are 14 residues in the CDR3. Per germline, CDR1 MNHEY and CDR2 SVGAGI. The CDR3 is CASSYGQGDYGYTF. The CDR3 DNA is TGTGCCAGCAGTTACGGACAGGGCGACTATGGCTACACCTTC.

V usage is TRBV7-9 and J usage is TRBJ1-1; the D gene is possibly TRBD1 (6 bases). Deletions cut 2 bases from V and 3 bases from J, with 13 bases between. CDR3 length: 15 residues. Germline V gene data show CDR1 as SEHNR and CDR2 as FQNEAQ (reference sequence). CDR3: CASSLIGGPDTEAFF. In DNA form, the CDR3 reads TGTGCCAGCAGCTTAATTGGGGGGCCGGACACTGAAGCTTTCTTT.

This sequence joins TRBV4-3 and TRBJ1-2, with 10 bases fitting TRBD1. V lost 0 bases to trimming and J lost 4 bases; unmatched junction nucleotides: 5. Germline-derived CDR1 and CDR2 are LGHNA and YSLEER. CDR3 length: 16 residues. CDR3 loop: CASSQDDRGLSYGYTF. The CDR3 region has the DNA TGCGCCAGCAGCCAAGATGACAGGGGGCTTAGCTATGGCTACACCTTC.

This clone was recorded a few times. The rearrangement links TRBV9 to TRBJ1-6; possibly TRBD1 for D (5 bases). The V end was cut by 0 bases, the J end by 7 bases, with 20 bases between. Germline V gene lookup returns CDR1 SGDLS and CDR2 YYNGEE. CDR3 length: 18 residues. The CDR3 is CASSVATIEGGGNSPLHF. The CDR3 nucleotides read TGTGCCAGCAGCGTAGCTACGATTGAGGGCGGGGGAAATTCACCCCTCCACTTT.

The chain joins TRBV6-5 to TRBJ2-7, with 9 bases that match TRBD1. The CDR3 is 14 residues long. Germline loops: CDR1 MNHEY, CDR2 SVGAGI. J lost 3 bases, V lost 2 bases, and 2 bases had no gene match. In DNA, the CDR3 is TGTGCCAGCAGTTACGCGACAGGGGGCTACGAGCAGTACTTC. This codes for CASSYATGGYEQYF.